Shown below are 15 T cell receptor beta chains from a single sample sequenced in a study of cytomegalovirus exposure and HLA in healthy donors (dated by TCRdb to 2016 to 2017). The method behind the library was the immunoSEQ multiplex PCR assay. A mixture of 60 forward primers for TCR Vbeta segments and 13 reverse primers for TCR Jbeta segments was used in the multiplex PCR. The clones in this table, taken by TCRdb from immuneACCESS, are in-frame only. Not every clone is retained; where verified, under half of the shortfall comes from an unresolved V gene, and the cause of the rest is unknown. This sample comprises 150,000 to 200,000 clones, roughly 87% of them detected only once. Jointly, the top ten make up roughly 0.23% of the sample. The material sequenced was PBMCs. The receptors shown here come from a girl less than two years old in good health and CMV-seronegative.

The gene calls are TRBV27 and TRBJ1-5; weak D call: TRBD1 (5 bases). The length of the CDR3 is 15 residues. V was shortened by 4 bases and J by 4 bases, with 14 bases between the two germline ends. Per germline, CDR1 MNHEY and CDR2 SMNVEV (reference sequence). The CDR3 protein is CASSWARGENQPQHF. The DNA for the CDR3 is TGTGCCAGCAGTTGGGCTCGGGGGGAGAATCAGCCCCAGCATTTT.

CDR3 in amino acids: CASAGTGGIGEQYF. DNA of the CDR3: TGTGCCAGCGCCGGGACAGGGGGTATTGGCGAGCAGTACTTC. The chain employs TRBV9 and TRBJ2-7, with 11 bases lining up with TRBD1. Germline V lookup: CDR1 SGDLS, CDR2 YYNGEE. The V and J ends lost 7 bases and 6 bases, in that order; junction bases with no gene match: 9. The CDR3 is 14 amino acids.

This clone was seen a single time. The rearrangement links TRBV29-1 to TRBJ2-7; 9 bases match TRBD1. The germline V gene has CDR1 SQVTM and CDR2 ANQGSEA. The V segment lost 3 bases and the J segment 3 bases; nucleotides outside the gene matches: 6. This CDR3 is built from 14 residues. CDR3 protein: CSVEVSGQGYEQYF. The CDR3 DNA sequence: TGCAGCGTTGAGGTCTCGGGACAGGGCTACGAGCAGTACTTC.

The chain carries TRBV10-3 and TRBJ2-5; 7 bases are shared with TRBD1. Germline CDR1 is ENHRY and CDR2 is SYGVKD. J lost 2 bases, V lost 10 bases, and 4 bases had no gene match. CDR3 length equals 12 residues. The CDR3 DNA reads as TGTGCCACCCGGGACAGTCAAGAGACCCAGTACTTC. The encoded protein is CATRDSQETQYF.

The genes are TRBV11-2 and TRBJ2-5; 8 bases align to TRBD2. V lost 5 bases and J lost 11; bases outside the gene matches: 4. Germline V gene data show CDR1 as SGHAT and CDR2 as FQNNGV. The CDR3 consists of 11 residues. CDR3: CASSRTSRQYF. The CDR3 nucleotides read TGTGCCAGCAGCCGGACTAGCAGGCAGTACTTC.

This chain's CDR3 is CASSYSGGYGYTF. In nucleotides, the CDR3 is TGTGCCAGCAGTTACTCAGGGGGATATGGCTACACCTTC. The gene calls are TRBV6-6 and TRBJ1-2, with D possibly matching TRBD1 (6 bases). This CDR3 region has 13 residues. CDR1 MNHNY and CDR2 SVGAGI come from the germline V gene (reference sequence). The germline V and J ends were trimmed by 0 bases and 5 bases, with 7 bases remaining between them.

The chain couples TRBV10-2 to TRBJ2-7; 9 nucleotides agree with TRBD2. The trim removed 1 base at V and 5 bases at J, leaving 9 bases unmatched. The germline V gene has CDR1 WSHSY and CDR2 SAAADI. CDR3 length: 16 amino acids. CDR3 protein: CASSEFVAGDNDEQYF. In DNA, the CDR3 is TGCGCCAGCAGTGAGTTTGTAGCGGGGGATAATGACGAGCAGTACTTC.

The rearrangement links TRBV4-1 to TRBJ1-2; a possible D gene is TRBD1 (5 bases). Germline assignment: CDR1 MGHRA and CDR2 YSYEKL. This CDR3 is 16 amino acids long. The V and J ends lost 4 bases and 1 base respectively, with 16 bases between them. The CDR3 DNA follows: TGCGCCAGCAGCCTCCAAGGAGGGACCCTTAACTATGGCTACACCTTC. Residues: CASSLQGGTLNYGYTF.

Here the CDR3 DNA reads TGTGCCTGGTTCGCATTGGGGCGGGGAACTGAAGCTTTCTTT. Its translation is CAWFALGRGTEAFF. V gene TRBV30 combines with J gene TRBJ1-1, with a tentative D call TRBD1 (5 bases). This CDR3 has 14 residues. The germline V gene encodes CDR1 GTSNPN and CDR2 SVGIG (reference sequence). V dropped 5 bases and J dropped 5 bases, with 18 bases sitting between them.

The chain couples TRBV6-5 to TRBJ1-2, with 7 bases matching TRBD1. Trimming took 6 bases from V and 2 from J; bases not matched to a gene: 9. The CDR3 is 15 amino acids. From germline, CDR1 is MNHEY and CDR2 SVGAGI. CDR3 sequence reads: CASRYTGVGNYGYTF. CDR3 nucleotide sequence: TGTGCCAGCAGGTACACAGGGGTCGGGAACTATGGCTACACCTTC.

The V and J genes are TRBV2 and TRBJ1-4, with a tentative D call TRBD1 (6 bases). V was clipped by 5 bases and J by 7 bases, with 11 bases between them. Germline CDR1 reads SNHLY; CDR2 reads FYNNEI. This CDR3 has 13 amino acids. For the CDR3, the DNA is TGTGCCAGCAGTCCCAGGGGACCTGAAAAACTGTTTTTT. As protein: CASSPRGPEKLFF.

CDR3 DNA sequence: TGTGCCAGGGTAACAGGGAGCGGAGGCTACACCTTC. Its translation: CARVTGSGGYTF. The chain has TRBV2 and TRBJ1-2; the D gene is possibly TRBD1 (6 bases). Germline assignment: CDR1 SNHLY and CDR2 FYNNEI. The germline V and J ends were trimmed by 9 bases and 8 bases, with 16 bases remaining between them. CDR3 length equals 12 residues.

This chain connects TRBV19 to TRBJ1-2; no reliable D call. V lost 5 bases to trimming and J lost 3 bases, with 7 bases between them. The CDR3 contains 12 residues. Germline values: CDR1 LNHDA, CDR2 SQIVND (reference sequence). As DNA, the CDR3 is TGTGCCAGTAGTCCAGATGACTATGGCTACACCTTC. This sequence encodes CASSPDDYGYTF.

This rearrangement joins TRBV5-6 to TRBJ1-1, with 8 bases matching TRBD1. Trimming at V came to 5 bases and at J to 6 bases, leaving 6 bases not matched to a gene. This CDR3 has 13 amino acids. Germline-derived CDR1 and CDR2 are SGHDT and YYEEEE. The CDR3: CASSRGQEAEAFF. The CDR3 DNA is TGTGCCAGCAGTCGGGGACAGGAGGCTGAAGCTTTCTTT.

The CDR3 sequence: CASSSLAGRYNEQFF. CDR3 in DNA: TGCGCCAGCAGCTCCTTAGCGGGGCGATACAATGAGCAGTTCTTC. This rearrangement joins TRBV5-1 to TRBJ2-1; TRBD2 agrees at 8 bases. There are 15 residues in the CDR3. V shed 3 bases, J shed 4 bases, and the junction held 6 bases outside the gene matches. Germline CDR1 is SGHRS and CDR2 is YFSETQ.